The 15 T cell receptor beta chains in this list originate from one sample, sequenced in a study of cytomegalovirus exposure and HLA in healthy donors. The PCR used 60 Vbeta and 13 Jbeta primers. The assay was immunoSEQ multiplex PCR, and TCRdb's table has in-frame clones only and misses some. The sample yields over 50,000 clones, 65% to 80% seen once. The material sequenced was PBMCs. The receptors shown here come from a middle-aged man in good health and CMV-seropositive.

The V gene is TRBV9, the J gene TRBJ1-2, with 8 bases identical to TRBD1. From germline, CDR1 is SGDLS and CDR2 YYNGEE. The V gene end was trimmed by 1 base and the J gene end by 6 bases; junction bases not matched to a gene: 8. This CDR3 comprises 15 residues. CDR3 sequence: CASSVFQGATDGYTF. The CDR3 bases are TGTGCCAGCAGCGTATTCCAGGGGGCGACGGATGGCTACACCTTC.

CDR3: CASSLGQTGYTF. CDR3 nucleotides: TGTGCCAGCAGCTTAGGACAGACAGGCTACACCTTC. The chain joins TRBV7-2 to TRBJ1-2, with D maybe TRBD1 (5 bases). Germline CDR1 and CDR2: SGHTA and FQGNSA. The CDR3 covers 12 residues. Trimming removed 1 base from V and 8 bases from J, with 8 bases in between.

CDR3 coding DNA: TGTGCCAGCAGCCCCTCAAGACTCCTGTCGTCCGAGCAGTACTTC. Translating gives CASSPSRLLSSEQYF. The chain employs TRBV7-9 and TRBJ2-7; no definite D call. V was trimmed by 5 bases and J by 6 bases, leaving 20 bases between them. Per the germline V gene, CDR1 is SEHNR and CDR2 is FQNEAQ (reference sequence). The CDR3 runs to 15 residues.

This chain joins TRBV4-1 and TRBJ2-2; 12 nucleotides line up with TRBD1. The germline gives CDR1 MGHRA, CDR2 YSYEKL. The CDR3 totals 18 residues. Trimming cost V 1 base and J 2 bases; bases outside gene matches: 5. The CDR3 DNA reads TGCGCCAGCAGCCAAGTTGGGACAGGGGGCATTAACACCGGGGAGCTGTTTTTT. The encoded protein is CASSQVGTGGINTGELFF.

The gene calls are TRBV5-1 and TRBJ2-7; weak D call: TRBD1 (6 bases). The CDR3 runs 15 residues. V lost 1 base and J lost 7, with 18 bases in between. CDR1 SGHRS and CDR2 YFSETQ come from the germline V gene. Here the CDR3 DNA reads TGCGCCAGCAGCTTGAACAGGGCGACGCAAGGGGAGCAGTACTTC. It translates to CASSLNRATQGEQYF.

This sequence joins TRBV30 and TRBJ1-2, with D unclear. Germline V gives CDR1 GTSNPN, CDR2 SVGIG (reference sequence). This CDR3 has 17 amino acids. V was pared by 3 bases and J by 0 bases, with 20 bases between. CDR3 bases: TGTGCCTGGAGGGCCATTGGAGCGTGGGGAGCTAACTATGGCTACACCTTC. Protein sequence: CAWRAIGAWGANYGYTF.

The rearrangement uses TRBV18 and TRBJ1-1, with D maybe TRBD1 (6 bases). Deletions cut 9 bases from V and 1 base from J, with 15 bases between. The length of the CDR3 is 14 residues. Germline CDR1 KGHSH, CDR2 LQKENI. CDR3: CARHRQVSNTEAFF. The DNA for the CDR3 is TGTGCCAGACACAGACAGGTGTCGAACACTGAAGCTTTCTTT. The full variable domain, in which reference TRBV18 and TRBJ1-1 provide the parts outside the CDR3, is NAGVMQNPRHLVRRRGQEARLRCSPMKGHSHVYWYRQLPEEGLKFMVYLQKENIIDESGMPKERFSAEFPKEGPSILRIQQVVRGDSAAYFCARHRQVSNTEAFFGQGTRLTVV.

This clone was seen more than once but under ten times. The V call is TRBV5-6, the J call TRBJ1-1, with D possibly TRBD1 on 6 matching bases. The CDR3 is 14 amino acids. Germline CDR1 and CDR2: SGHDT and YYEEEE. Trimming took 4 bases from V and 6 from J, leaving 16 bases between them. CDR3 DNA: TGTGCCAGCAGCCAAAACTCCAACAGGGCTGAAGCTTTCTTT. The encoded protein is CASSQNSNRAEAFF.

The chain recombines TRBV5-8 with TRBJ2-2, with D unclear. The germline gives CDR1 SGHTS, CDR2 YDEGEE. This CDR3 region has 15 residues. Trimming pared 4 bases from V and 0 bases from J, leaving 10 bases between. CDR3 amino acids: CASSPDFPNTGELFF. The DNA of the CDR3 is TGTGCCAGCAGCCCAGATTTCCCGAACACCGGGGAGCTGTTTTTT. Variable domain in full (rest from reference TRBV5-8 and TRBJ2-2): EAGVTQSPTHLIKTRGQQATLRCSPISGHTSVYWYQQALGLGLQFLLWYDEGEERNRGNFPPRFSGRQFPNYSSELNVNALELEDSALYLCASSPDFPNTGELFFGEGSRLTVL.

The chain links TRBV4-2 to TRBJ2-6; TRBD1 matches at 8 bases. CDR1 is LGHNA and CDR2 is YNFKEQ in the germline V gene. The CDR3 is made up of 17 amino acids. V lost 3 bases to trimming and J lost 0 bases; unmatched junction nucleotides: 4. CDR3 region: CASSQVGQVSGANVLTF. The CDR3 nucleotides are TGTGCCAGCAGCCAGGTGGGACAGGTCTCTGGGGCCAACGTCCTGACTTTC.

This clone was seen more than once but under ten times. The rearrangement uses TRBV5-1 and TRBJ2-3; D is perhaps TRBD2 (5 bases). Germline CDR1 SGHRS, CDR2 YFSETQ. The V gene lost 4 bases and the J gene lost 1 base, with 13 bases spanning the gap. The CDR3 spans 15 residues. CDR3 nucleotides: TGCGCCAGCAGCCTCGGGGTGGGTGGCACAGATACGCAGTATTTT. Translated, it gives CASSLGVGGTDTQYF.

The table lists this clone with a count of one. V and J are TRBV5-1 and TRBJ2-1; D remains ambiguous. CDR1 and CDR2 from the germline V gene are SGHRS and YFSETQ. Trimming stripped 7 bases from V and 2 bases from J, with 13 bases between. The CDR3 runs to 14 residues. The CDR3 loop reads CASLPDTTYNEQFF. The DNA for the CDR3 is TGCGCCAGCCTGCCAGATACCACCTACAATGAGCAGTTCTTC. The full variable domain, completed using reference TRBV5-1 and TRBJ2-1, is KAGVTQTPRYLIKTRGQQVTLSCSPISGHRSVSWYQQTPGQGLQFLFEYFSETQRNKGNFPGRFSGRQFSNSRSEMNVSTLELGDSALYLCASLPDTTYNEQFFGPGTRLTVL.

V usage is TRBV7-6 and J usage is TRBJ1-2, with D hard to call. The germline V gene encodes CDR1 SGHVS and CDR2 FNYEAQ. The V gene lost 5 bases and the J gene lost 7 bases, with 11 bases spanning the gap. The length of the CDR3 is 12 residues. In DNA, the CDR3 is TGTGCCAGCAGCCCCCACTTGGTTGGCTACACCTTC. Its protein product is CASSPHLVGYTF.

The V and J genes are TRBV9 and TRBJ2-2; 7 bases match TRBD2. The germline V gene encodes CDR1 SGDLS and CDR2 YYNGEE. This CDR3 contains 12 residues. V was clipped by 7 bases and J by 5 bases; unmatched bases: 2. The chain's CDR3 is CASWGGTGELFF. CDR3 coding DNA: TGTGCCAGCTGGGGGGGAACCGGGGAGCTGTTTTTT.

DNA for the CDR3: TGTGCCAGCAGTGAAGCTGGTGGCCGACTATCTGGGGCCAACGTCCTGACTTTC. Amino acid sequence: CASSEAGGRLSGANVLTF. V gene TRBV2 combines with J gene TRBJ2-6; a possible D gene is TRBD2 (5 bases). Trimming removed 0 bases at V and 1 base at J, with 13 bases between. This CDR3 is 18 amino acids long. CDR1 is SNHLY, CDR2 FYNNEI, per germline.